Listed below are T cell receptor beta chains from one sample, sequenced in a study of cytomegalovirus exposure and HLA in healthy donors. Data came from immunoSEQ multiplex PCR; TCRdb stores just in-frame clones and leaves some out. Counted here are over 100,000 clones, approximately 81% occurring once; the ten biggest clones make up under 8.5%. Sequencing used PBMCs. These receptors came from a male donor in good health and CMV-seronegative. The CDR3 runs from the conserved cysteine through the conserved F or W. Fields, in order: V gene, clone size, J gene, D gene, CDR3 protein, CDR3 DNA. A D gene is named only where the DNA matches it firmly. Clone size appears in some rows only: once, few, many, or a class for an expanded clone.

V: TRBV4-2
size: NA
J: TRBJ2-3
D: TRBD2
CDR3: CASSQALRGGGGLLNTDTQYF
DNA: TGTGCCAGCAGCCAAGCCTTAAGGGGCGGGGGGGGTCTTCTTAACACAGATACGCAGTATTTT

V: TRBV27
size: NA
J: TRBJ2-2
D: NA
CDR3: CASRSSRYSNTGELFF
DNA: TGTGCCAGCAGATCGTCCCGGTACTCCAACACCGGGGAGCTGTTTTTT

V: TRBV4-3
size: NA
J: TRBJ2-2
D: NA
CDR3: CASSQAAPGELFF
DNA: TGCGCCAGCAGCCAAGCAGCGCCCGGGGAGCTGTTTTTT

V: TRBV7-9
size: NA
J: TRBJ2-5
D: TRBD1
CDR3: CASSSTTGGGGETQYF
DNA: TGTGCCAGCAGCTCAACTACAGGGGGAGGTGGGGAGACCCAGTACTTC

V: TRBV19
size: NA
J: TRBJ1-4
D: NA
CDR3: CASSIDIPQEATNEKLFF
DNA: TGTGCCAGTAGTATAGATATACCGCAGGAAGCAACTAATGAAAAACTGTTTTTT

V: TRBV19
size: NA
J: TRBJ1-5
D: NA
CDR3: CASTIGDQPQHF
DNA: TGTGCCAGTACTATCGGAGATCAGCCCCAGCATTTT

V: TRBV4-3
size: NA
J: TRBJ1-1
D: TRBD1
CDR3: CASSQFRQGEAFF
DNA: TGCGCTAGCAGCCAATTCAGACAGGGAGAAGCTTTCTTT

V: TRBV7-6
size: NA
J: TRBJ2-2
D: NA
CDR3: CASSLVSTGELFF
DNA: TGTGCCAGCAGCTTAGTCAGCACCGGGGAGCTGTTTTTT

V: TRBV4-3
size: NA
J: TRBJ2-1
D: NA
CDR3: CASSQVTGLANEQFF
DNA: TGCGCCAGCAGCCAAGTCACCGGTCTAGCAAATGAGCAGTTCTTC

V: TRBV27
size: NA
J: TRBJ1-5
D: NA
CDR3: CASSLSGDQPQHF
DNA: TGTGCCAGCAGTTTATCCGGGGATCAGCCCCAGCATTTT

V: TRBV4-1
size: NA
J: TRBJ1-4
D: NA
CDR3: CASSHSGAATNEKLFF
DNA: TGCGCCAGCAGCCACAGCGGCGCAGCAACTAATGAAAAACTGTTTTTT

V: TRBV28
size: few
J: TRBJ2-2
D: TRBD1
CDR3: CASSPYRGENTGELFF
DNA: TGTGCCAGCAGTCCTTACAGGGGGGAAAACACCGGGGAGCTGTTTTTT

V: TRBV5-5
size: NA
J: TRBJ1-1
D: TRBD1
CDR3: CASSLEGATGEAFF
DNA: TGTGCCAGCAGCTTGGAGGGGGCTACCGGAGAAGCTTTCTTT